A single sample is the source of the 29 T cell receptor beta chains below, sequenced in a study of tumor and adjacent non-tumor tissue in lung cancer. RNA was extracted from bulk tissue without any cell sorting. Three rounds of nested PCR, following a modified ARM-PCR protocol, produced the TCRbeta library. TCRdb analysed the multiplex PCR reads with MiXCR anew, one entry per CDR3 protein. The sample contains 200,000 or so distinct CDR3 sequences, 71% of which appear only once. The sample consisted of lung tumor tissue. The receptors derive from a man aged 60 to 69 with non-small cell lung cancer.

This clonotype occurred a few times. Since a much larger clone is just one base distant, this may be a read error. The chain carries TRBV6-5 and TRBJ2-5, with D possibly matching TRBD2 (5 bases). CDR1 is MNHEY and CDR2 is SVGAGI in the germline V gene. The CDR3 runs to 13 residues. CDR3 residues: CASSFSETEAQYF. CDR3 sequence (DNA): TGTGCCAGCAGCTTTAGCGAAACAGAGGCCCAGTACTTC.

As to this clonotype: This sequence may be a read error, since a much larger clone differs from it by one base. The chain has TRBV20-1 and TRBJ2-7, with D possibly being TRBD1 or TRBD2 (5 bases each). This CDR3 has 14 residues. V gave up 7 bases and J gave up 1 base, with 17 bases separating them. Germline-derived CDR1 and CDR2 are DFQATT and SNEGSKA (reference sequence). Here the CDR3 DNA reads TGCAGTGGAGTTCCCGGGACCAAATCCTACGAGCAGTACTTC. Amino acids: CSGVPGTKSYEQYF.

V and J are TRBV29-1 and TRBJ2-5, with D perhaps matching TRBD1 or TRBD2 (6 bases each). Germline CDR1 reads SQVTM; CDR2 reads ANQGSEA. V was clipped by 3 bases and J by 9 bases, with 20 bases between them. This CDR3 contains 14 residues. CDR3 sequence reads: CSVDPPGEVEAQYF. CDR3 in DNA: TGCAGCGTTGACCCGCCAGGGGAGGTCGAGGCCCAGTACTTC.

Comments on this clonotype: A junction boundary mismatches the germline segment, possibly from a read error. The genes are TRBV6-1 and TRBJ2-7, with 8 bases matching TRBD1. In germline, CDR1 is MNHNS, CDR2 SASEGT. The CDR3 has 15 amino acids. CDR3 bases: TGTGCCAGCAATGAAATGTTAGCAGGGGGCAACGAGCAGTACTTC. It is translated as CASNEMLAGGNEQYF.

With respect to this clonotype: A much larger clone lies a single base off, so this may be a read error. V usage is TRBV11-2 and J usage is TRBJ1-2; D ambiguous. V was shortened by 0 bases and J by 14 bases, with 16 bases between the two germline ends. The CDR3 has 13 amino acids. CDR1 is SGHAT, CDR2 FQNNGV, per germline. The CDR3 coding sequence is TGTGCCAGCAGCTTAGAGTCGGCGGACCGGCGTACCTTC. It yields the protein CASSLESADRRTF.

In regard to this clonotype: Being one base from a much bigger clone, this may be a read error. The chain couples TRBV20-1 to TRBJ2-5; 9 nucleotides line up with TRBD2. CDR1 is DFQATT, CDR2 SNEGSKA, per germline (reference sequence). This CDR3 has 14 residues. The CDR3 nucleotides are TGCAGTGCGTGGCGGGAGGGCCGAGGAGAGACCCTGTACTTC. Translating it yields CSAWREGRGETLYF.

Concerning this clonotype: Sequence at one end of the junction differs from germline and may be a read error. The chain links TRBV4-1 to TRBJ2-3; D ambiguous. CDR3 size: 14 residues. Germline V gene data show CDR1 as MGHRA and CDR2 as YSYEKL. CDR3: CASSQGFVGDTQYF. The DNA for the CDR3 is TGCGCCAGCAGCCAGGGGTTCGTAGGAGATACGCAATATTTT.

As for this clonotype: The junction differs from germline at one of its ends, possibly a read error. The CDR3 region is CANSEGCGSGNTICF. The CDR3 DNA reads as TGTGCCAACAGTGAAGGGTGTGGCTCTGGAAACACCATATGTTTT. The chain employs TRBV6-1 and TRBJ1-3; D is unclear. The CDR3 has 15 residues. Per germline, CDR1 MNHNS and CDR2 SASEGT.

Turning to this clonotype: One junction end disagrees with the germline gene, perhaps due to a read error. V is TRBV12-3 or TRBV12-4 and J is TRBJ1-2; tentative D call: TRBD1 (5 bases). This CDR3 contains 13 residues. CDR3 protein: CVSSWDGYNGYTF. The CDR3 bases are TGTGTCAGCAGTTGGGACGGCTACAATGGCTACACCTTC.

The chain links TRBV20-1 to TRBJ2-5; D might be TRBD2 (6 bases). The V gene lost 0 bases and the J gene lost 4 bases, with 12 bases spanning the gap. This CDR3 contains 14 residues. From germline, CDR1 is DFQATT and CDR2 SNEGSKA (reference sequence). CDR3 sequence: CSARDPNGRETQYF. For the CDR3, the DNA is TGCAGTGCTAGAGATCCTAACGGGAGAGAGACCCAGTACTTC.

Concerning this clonotype: At one boundary the junction diverges from the germline segment, which might be a read error. The CDR3, as DNA: TGTACCAGCAGTTATTCGACCGGGGAGCTGTTTTTT. Residues: CTSSYSTGELFF. The genes are TRBV6-6 and TRBJ2-2; D uncertain. This CDR3 spans 12 amino acids. Per germline, CDR1 MNHNY and CDR2 SVGAGI (reference sequence).

On this clonotype itself: A much larger clone is a single base away; this may be a read error. V gene TRBV11-2 combines with J gene TRBJ2-5, with 12 bases fitting TRBD2. CDR3 length: 13 amino acids. The J segment lost 8 bases and the V segment lost 3 bases, leaving 1 base of the junction unmatched. Germline values: CDR1 SGHAT, CDR2 FQNNGV. The DNA for the CDR3 is TGTGCCAGCAGCTTGACTAGCGGGGGTACCCAGTACTTC. Its translation is CASSLTSGGTQYF. Drawing the rest from reference TRBV11-2 and TRBJ2-5, the complete variable domain is EAGVAQSPRYKIIEKRQSVAFWCNPISGHATLYWYQQILGQGPKLLIQFQNNGVVDDSQLPKDRFSAERLKGVDSTLKIQPAKLEDSAVYLCASSLTSGGTQYFGPGTRLLVL.

As regards this clonotype: The junction differs from germline at one of its ends, possibly a read error. V is TRBV4-2 and J is TRBJ1-1; D is unclear. The CDR3 sequence is 16 residues long. The germline gives CDR1 LGHNA, CDR2 YNFKEQ. The chain's CDR3 is CASSQVQRPRNTEAFF. CDR3 in DNA: TGTGCTAGCAGCCAAGTTCAGAGGCCTAGAAACACTGAGGCTTTCTTT.

Concerning this clonotype: Being one base from a much bigger clone, this may be a read error. The V and J genes are TRBV4-2 and TRBJ2-7; D gene uncertain. CDR1 is LGHNA, CDR2 YNFKEQ, per germline. This CDR3 region has 11 residues. The CDR3 region is CASSQNSEHYF. The CDR3 DNA reads TGTGCCAGCAGCCAGAACAGCGAGCACTACTTC.

The V call is TRBV10-2, the J call TRBJ1-6, with TRBD1 matching over 7 bases. Germline loops: CDR1 WSHSY, CDR2 SAAADI. V was clipped by 1 base and J by 0 bases; unmatched bases: 12. This CDR3 is 20 amino acids long. The CDR3 DNA reads TGCGCCAGCAGTGAGTTCTGGCCGGGACAGAAGAGCTCCTATAATTCACCCCTCCACTTT. This codes for CASSEFWPGQKSSYNSPLHF.

This clonotype was recorded once. The missing conserved phenylalanine or tryptophan at the end of this CDR3 makes a read error likely. The genes are TRBV6-5 and TRBJ2-7, with D unclear. CDR3 length equals 15 residues. The V gene lost 8 bases and the J gene lost 3 bases, with 20 bases spanning the gap. Germline CDR1 reads MNHEY; CDR2 reads SVGAGI. The CDR3 bases are TGTGCCAGCGGCAAAGGCGGAGTCAGTCGCTACGAGCAGTACCTC. It translates to CASGKGGVSRYEQYL.

Regarding this clonotype: One junction end does not reproduce the germline sequence, and a read error may be involved. V is TRBV6-5 and J is TRBJ2-3; no reliable D call. Looked up from germline, CDR1 is MNHEY and CDR2 is SVGAGI. The length of the CDR3 is 12 residues. The CDR3 loop reads CTSSSGTDTQYF. The CDR3 nucleotides are TGTACCAGCAGTTCCGGGACAGATACGCAGTATTTT.

As to this clonotype: Given the absence of the conserved phenylalanine or tryptophan at the CDR3 end, a read error is likely. J is TRBJ1-2 and V is TRBV6-6; the D gene is possibly TRBD1 (6 bases). In germline, CDR1 is MNHNY, CDR2 SVGAGI (reference sequence). The CDR3 has 14 amino acids. V lost 6 bases, J lost 4 bases, and 15 bases lay in between. CDR3 sequence reads: CASRNRDDVYGYTS. Here the CDR3 DNA reads TGTGCCAGCAGAAACAGGGATGATGTCTATGGCTACACCTCC.

About this clonotype itself: One base away lies a much larger clone, so this may be a sequencing read error. This rearrangement joins TRBV4-3 to TRBJ2-5, with 8 bases identical to TRBD1. The length of the CDR3 is 16 residues. Germline values: CDR1 LGHNA, CDR2 YSLEER. The V segment lost 0 bases and the J segment 5 bases; nucleotides outside the gene matches: 8. CDR3 nucleotide sequence: TGCGCCAGCAGCCAAGATCTGCCGGGGGACAGGGAGACCCAGTACTTC. The encoded protein is CASSQDLPGDRETQYF.

Comments on this clonotype: Just one base apart from a much larger clone, this may be a read error. The rearrangement links TRBV5-4 to TRBJ2-7; tentatively, D is TRBD2 (5 bases). The CDR3 consists of 15 residues. Trimming left V 0 bases short and J 1 base short, with 11 bases between. From germline, CDR1 is SGHNT and CDR2 YYREEE (reference sequence). The chain's CDR3 is CASSLAGIGSYEQYF. The CDR3 DNA follows: TGTGCCAGCAGCTTGGCCGGGATTGGATCCTACGAGCAGTACTTC.

The chain couples TRBV4-1 to TRBJ1-1; perhaps TRBD1 as D (6 bases). Trimming stripped 1 base from V and 0 bases from J, with 21 bases between. CDR1 is MGHRA, CDR2 YSYEKL, per germline. The CDR3 runs to 19 residues. The CDR3 loop reads CASSQGVWGASAMNTEAFF. The CDR3 DNA is TGCGCCAGCAGCCAAGGGGTATGGGGGGCCAGCGCTATGAACACTGAAGCTTTCTTT.

Points on this clonotype: Relative to the germline gene, one junction end is altered; a read error may explain this. This chain uses TRBV11-1 with TRBJ2-1; 8 bases are a match to TRBD1. The CDR3 has 21 residues. The V gene's germline CDR1 is SGHAT and CDR2 FQDESV (reference sequence). The CDR3 DNA is TGTGCCAGCAGCTTTACTTGGGGCAGGGGGCTTAGTCGAAGCTCCTACAATGAGCAGTCCTTC. Its protein product is CASSFTWGRGLSRSSYNEQSF. Complete variable domain (other parts from reference TRBV11-1 and TRBJ2-1): EAEVAQSPRYKITEKSQAVAFWCDPISGHATLYWYRQILGQGPELLVQFQDESVVDDSQLPKDRFSAERLKGVDSTLKIQPAELGDSAMYLCASSFTWGRGLSRSSYNEQSFGPGTRLTVL.

The V and J genes are TRBV4-1 and TRBJ1-5; TRBD1 is a possible D gene (5 bases). Germline values: CDR1 MGHRA, CDR2 YSYEKL. Trimming shortened V by 3 bases and J by 4 bases, and 13 bases separated the two germline ends. The CDR3 totals 15 residues. CDR3 sequence: CASSQGEAVNQPQHF. The CDR3, as DNA: TGCGCCAGCAGCCAGGGGGAGGCGGTTAATCAGCCCCAGCATTTT.

Comments on this clonotype: Germline is not matched at one junction end, which may reflect a read error. The chain has TRBV4-3 and TRBJ1-1; the D gene is possibly TRBD1 (6 bases). CDR3 length: 13 residues. CDR1 and CDR2 (germline): LGHNA, YSLEER. The CDR3 DNA reads TGCGCCAGCGGTACAGGGTCGGACACTGAACCTTTCTTT. Translated: CASGTGSDTEPFF.

This clonotype showed up just a few times. J is TRBJ1-1 and V is TRBV20-1; TRBD1 aligns across 7 bases. V was pared by 3 bases and J by 2 bases, with 6 bases of the junction left unmatched. CDR1 is DFQATT, CDR2 SNEGSKA, per germline (reference sequence). The CDR3 consists of 14 residues. CDR3 in DNA: TGCAGTGCTAGGAGACAGGGCCGAAACACTGAAGCTTTCTTT. It translates to CSARRQGRNTEAFF.

V usage is TRBV4-2 and J usage is TRBJ2-5, with D perhaps matching TRBD2 (5 bases). The CDR3 spans 14 residues. The V gene lost 3 bases and the J gene lost 2 bases, with 10 bases spanning the gap. The germline CDR1 and CDR2 sequences are LGHNA and YNFKEQ. CDR3 loop: CASSQGSRQETQYF. For the CDR3, the DNA is TGTGCCAGCAGCCAGGGGAGCAGGCAAGAGACCCAGTACTTC.

This chain joins TRBV20-1 and TRBJ2-7, with 7 bases that match TRBD2. With V trimmed by 7 bases and J by 6 bases, 9 bases remained unmatched. The CDR3 runs to 12 residues. Looked up from germline, CDR1 is DFQATT and CDR2 is SNEGSKA (reference sequence). The CDR3: CSVGSGMGEQYF. The CDR3 DNA sequence: TGCAGTGTTGGAAGCGGGATGGGCGAGCAGTACTTC.

As to this clonotype: A much larger clone differs from this one at a single base, so this may be a read error. The chain uses TRBV20-1 and TRBJ2-3, with TRBD1 identical over 8 bases. Losses at the gene ends were 0 bases for V and 2 bases for J; bases not matched to a gene: 10. The CDR3 spans 17 residues. Germline V gene data show CDR1 as DFQATT and CDR2 as SNEGSKA (reference sequence). The CDR3 region is CSARDQTGVRITDTQYF. Here the CDR3 DNA reads TGCAGTGCTAGAGATCAGACAGGGGTCCGGATCACAGATACGCAGTATTTT.

Concerning this clonotype itself: One junction end disagrees with the germline gene, perhaps due to a read error. The chain joins TRBV6-1 to TRBJ2-3; D may correspond to TRBD1 or TRBD2 (5 bases each). CDR1 is MNHNS, CDR2 SASEGT, per germline. This CDR3 region has 15 residues. CDR3 sequence: CASSEGPHGGDTQYF. Written as DNA, the CDR3 is TGTGCCAGCAGTGAAGGACCCCATGGGGGTGATACGCAATATTTT.